This record looks at one TCR beta chain sequence and its context. These data are taken from a study of blood T cell repertoires in COVID-19. Background on the study: Sample material is recorded as cDNA or gDNA derived from T cells, B-cell-depleted T cells, or PBMCs.

Germline V CDR1 and CDR2: MNHEY, SMNVEV (reference sequence). The ends were cut back, 7 bases at V and 5 bases at J, with 14 bases in the middle. This CDR3 comprises 13 residues. Under the authors' procedure: Nucleated cell counts were estimated from reference gene primer amplification. Some clones are missing from TCRdb's copy, which holds only in-frame ones; the method was immunoSEQ multiplex PCR. The V and J calls and clone size were taken over from that table, and D and trimming were inferred from the DNA. The sample lists approximately 170,000 clones, under 95% occurring once. The receptor comes from a man in his fifties or sixties with active or convalescent COVID-19. The rearrangement joins TRBV27 to TRBJ1-1, with no clear D. The sequenced sample consisted of peripheral blood. CDR3 protein: CASNPRRSTEAFF. As DNA, the CDR3 is TGTGCCAGCAACCCACGACGGAGTACTGAAGCTTTCTTT.